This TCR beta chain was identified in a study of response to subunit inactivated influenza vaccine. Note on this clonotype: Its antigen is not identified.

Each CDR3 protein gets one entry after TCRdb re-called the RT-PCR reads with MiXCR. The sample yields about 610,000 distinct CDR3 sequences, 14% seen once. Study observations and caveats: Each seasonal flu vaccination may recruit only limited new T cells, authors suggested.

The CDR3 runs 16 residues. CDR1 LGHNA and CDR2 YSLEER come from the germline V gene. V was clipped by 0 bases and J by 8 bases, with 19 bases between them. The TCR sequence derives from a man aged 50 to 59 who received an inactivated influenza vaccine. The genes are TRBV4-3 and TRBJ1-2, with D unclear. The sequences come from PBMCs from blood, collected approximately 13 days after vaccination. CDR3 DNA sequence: TGCGCCAGCAGCCAAGATGGTGGCCCCGCGGTCCAGGGCTACACCTTC. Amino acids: CASSQDGGPAVQGYTF.